These 31 T cell receptor beta chains were all obtained from the same sample, sequenced in a study of T cell responses to AZD1222 COVID-19 vaccine. TCRdb keeps only in-frame clones here, not all; method: immunoSEQ multiplex PCR. Here the sample spans tens of thousands of clones, approximately 83% being singletons. The sample in question was peripheral blood, obtained on day 0 of AZD1222 vaccination. These receptors originate from an adult in good health.

The V gene is TRBV7-6, the J gene TRBJ2-5, with a tentative D call TRBD1 (6 bases). The CDR3 covers 14 residues. The germline V gene has CDR1 SGHVS and CDR2 FNYEAQ. Trimming removed 5 bases at V and 4 bases at J, with 14 bases between. The CDR3 region is CASSPSVGGETQYF. CDR3 DNA: TGTGCCAGCAGCCCATCGGTAGGGGGAGAGACCCAGTACTTC.

The J gene is TRBJ1-2, the V gene TRBV30; 9 bases fit TRBD1. This CDR3 contains 19 residues. V shed 4 bases, J shed 3 bases, and the junction held 21 bases outside the gene matches. Germline loops: CDR1 GTSNPN, CDR2 SVGIG (reference sequence). CDR3 DNA sequence: TGTGCCTGGATGAGCCGGGGGAGAGCCGGGACAGGGAGTTACTATGGCTACACCTTC. Residues: CAWMSRGRAGTGSYYGYTF.

The V gene is TRBV5-1, the J gene TRBJ2-1; D not certain. V lost 0 bases to trimming and J lost 0 bases, with 7 bases between them. There are 15 residues in the CDR3. Germline CDR1 SGHRS, CDR2 YFSETQ. Written as DNA, the CDR3 is TGCGCCAGCAGCTTGGATGGGGACTCCTACAATGAGCAGTTCTTC. It yields the protein CASSLDGDSYNEQFF.

The V call is TRBV7-8, the J call TRBJ1-3; 9 nucleotides line up with TRBD1. Per the germline V gene, CDR1 is SGHVS and CDR2 is FQNEAQ. The CDR3 consists of 16 residues. The trim removed 0 bases at V and 4 bases at J, leaving 4 bases unmatched. The CDR3, as DNA: TGTGCCAGCAGCTTAGCACAGGGGGCGCGAGGAAACACCATATATTTT. Its protein is CASSLAQGARGNTIYF.

The rearrangement uses TRBV9 and TRBJ2-1, with TRBD2 matching 8 bases. V shed 3 bases, J shed 6 bases, and the junction held 8 bases outside the gene matches. Germline V gene data show CDR1 as SGDLS and CDR2 as YYNGEE. The CDR3 extends over 15 amino acids. CDR3 nucleotides: TGTGCCAGCAGCGCCCAGTCCGGGAGGGTCAATGAGCAGTTCTTC. It translates to CASSAQSGRVNEQFF.

The CDR3 sequence is CASSEAGQGTYEQYF. CDR3 in DNA: TGTGCCAGTAGTGAAGCGGGACAGGGGACCTACGAGCAGTACTTC. The chain links TRBV19 to TRBJ2-7; 10 bases line up with TRBD1. Trimming took 5 bases from V and 2 from J; bases not matched to a gene: 6. This CDR3 is built from 15 residues. Germline CDR1 LNHDA, CDR2 SQIVND (reference sequence).

This chain uses TRBV25-1 with TRBJ2-6; tentatively, D is TRBD1 (6 bases). CDR1 is MGHDK, CDR2 SYGVNS, per germline. V dropped 4 bases and J dropped 4 bases, with 14 bases sitting between them. This CDR3 has 16 amino acids. As DNA, the CDR3 is TGTGCCAGCAGTGCAACAGGGATATCGGGGGCCAACGTCCTGACTTTC. This translates into CASSATGISGANVLTF.

V usage is TRBV21-1 and J usage is TRBJ2-1; no check of the table's D call, TRBD2, against the DNA was made. TRBV21-1 is listed as a pseudogene. This CDR3 has 20 residues. CDR3 loop: CASSLPGGTSGSSSYNEQFF. The DNA for the CDR3 is TGTGCCAGCAGCCTTCCGGGAGGGACTAGCGGGTCGAGCTCCTACAATGAGCAGTTCTTC.

The chain carries TRBV30 and TRBJ1-5, with a tentative D call TRBD1 (6 bases). The CDR3 has 14 amino acids. The germline CDR1 and CDR2 sequences are GTSNPN and SVGIG (reference sequence). Between the trimmed V and J ends, which lost 2 bases and 4 bases, there was a span of 12 bases. CDR3 residues: CAWSRKGGNQPQHF. DNA of the CDR3: TGTGCCTGGAGTAGGAAGGGGGGGAATCAGCCCCAGCATTTT.

The J gene is TRBJ2-7, the V gene TRBV5-1; D not certain. Germline lookup yields CDR1 SGHRS and CDR2 YFSETQ. The CDR3 consists of 14 residues. Trimming took off 1 base at V and 7 bases at J, with 15 bases between the two ends. In DNA, the CDR3 is TGCGCCAGCAGCTTGTCTGGCAGTTTTGAGGAGCAGTACTTC. The encoded protein is CASSLSGSFEEQYF.

This sequence joins TRBV11-2 and TRBJ1-2; tentatively, D is TRBD1 (5 bases). The CDR3 is made up of 13 amino acids. The V gene lost 3 bases and the J gene lost 3 bases, with 8 bases spanning the gap. Germline V gives CDR1 SGHAT, CDR2 FQNNGV. CDR3 region: CASSFVQDYGYTF. The CDR3 DNA reads TGTGCCAGCAGCTTTGTACAGGACTATGGCTACACCTTC.

This clone was detected once. The chain has TRBV6-5 and TRBJ1-6; a possible D gene is TRBD1 (6 bases). Trimming took 10 bases from V and 0 from J, leaving 13 bases between them. Germline CDR1 MNHEY, CDR2 SVGAGI. This CDR3 region has 15 residues. CDR3 nucleotide sequence: TGTGCCACCAACACAGGGAGCTCCTATAATTCACCCCTCCACTTT. It yields the protein CATNTGSSYNSPLHF.

The chain links TRBV28 to TRBJ1-5; D remains unclear. The CDR3 has 13 residues. V gave up 4 bases and J gave up 6 bases, with 10 bases separating them. The V gene's germline CDR1 is MDHEN and CDR2 SYDVKM. The CDR3 region is CASSSERSQPQHF. CDR3 DNA: TGTGCCAGCAGTTCAGAGAGGTCTCAGCCCCAGCATTTT.

The CDR3 is CASSQDRGENTEAFF. In DNA form, the CDR3 reads TGTGCCAGCAGCCAAGACAGGGGTGAGAACACTGAAGCTTTCTTT. The chain recombines TRBV3-1 (or the pseudogene TRBV3-2) with TRBJ1-1; a weak D match, TRBD1 (6 bases). Germline V gene sequence: CDR1 LGHDT, CDR2 YNNKEL (reference sequence). This CDR3 has 15 amino acids. The ends were cut back, 0 bases at V and 1 base at J, with 9 bases in the middle.

The chain links TRBV25-1 to TRBJ1-1; 9 nucleotides agree with TRBD1. Germline CDR1 is MGHDK and CDR2 is SYGVNS. With 7 bases clipped from V and 4 bases from J, the junction kept 7 bases outside the gene matches. CDR3 size: 14 residues. The CDR3 region is CASTKGQGGTEAFF. CDR3 sequence (DNA): TGTGCCAGCACCAAGGGACAGGGTGGCACTGAAGCTTTCTTT.

The chain links TRBV2 to TRBJ2-3; 10 positions agree with TRBD1. The V segment lost 6 bases and the J segment 1 base; nucleotides outside the gene matches: 1. This CDR3 is 14 amino acids long. The germline gives CDR1 SNHLY, CDR2 FYNNEI. This CDR3 reads CASSGTGGTDTQYF. CDR3 nucleotide sequence: TGTGCCAGCAGCGGGACAGGGGGCACAGATACGCAGTATTTT. Supplemented by reference TRBV2 and TRBJ2-3, the full variable domain reads EPEVTQTPSHQVTQMGQEVILRCVPISNHLYFYWYRQILGQKVEFLVSFYNNEISEKSEIFDDQFSVERPDGSNFTLKIRSTKLEDSAMYFCASSGTGGTDTQYFGPGTRLTVL.

This chain joins TRBV28 and TRBJ2-7; 12 bases agree with TRBD2. The CDR3 is made up of 14 amino acids. In germline, CDR1 is MDHEN, CDR2 SYDVKM. The V and J ends lost 4 bases and 5 bases, in that order; junction bases with no gene match: 3. This chain's CDR3 is CASSSGLAGHEQYF. The CDR3 DNA sequence: TGTGCCAGCAGTTCCGGACTAGCGGGACACGAGCAGTACTTC.

V usage is TRBV6-1 and J usage is TRBJ2-7; 7 bases agree with TRBD2. Germline-derived CDR1 and CDR2 are MNHNS and SASEGT. J was trimmed by 1 base and V by 2 bases; bases with no gene match: 14. This CDR3 is built from 18 residues. CDR3 protein: CASSETWAGGRGSYEQYF. CDR3 nucleotides: TGTGCCAGCAGTGAAACCTGGGCCGGAGGGAGGGGATCCTACGAGCAGTACTTC.

The chain carries TRBV7-2 and TRBJ2-4; D may be TRBD2 (6 bases). Trimming cost V 1 base and J 7 bases, with 14 bases left between them. This CDR3 has 15 residues. CDR1 SGHTA and CDR2 FQGNSA come from the germline V gene. As DNA, the CDR3 is TGTGCCAGCAGCTTAGGAGGGCAGGGAGGTAACATTCAGTACTTC. Translation: CASSLGGQGGNIQYF.

CDR3 coding DNA: TGTGCCAGCAGTGACACCAGGACAGGGCTTATGACTAATGAAAAACTGTTTTTT. Its translation: CASSDTRTGLMTNEKLFF. The chain joins TRBV6-4 to TRBJ1-4; TRBD1 matches 8 bases. The germline gives CDR1 MRHNA, CDR2 SNTAGT. The CDR3 is 18 residues long. V lost 2 bases to trimming and J lost 2 bases; unmatched junction nucleotides: 10.

This chain links TRBV10-3 with TRBJ1-3; no clear D gene. Germline V gives CDR1 ENHRY, CDR2 SYGVKD. Trimming took 0 bases from V and 11 from J, leaving 8 bases between them. The CDR3 has 12 amino acids. CDR3 DNA: TGTGCCATCAGTGAGTCCGATGCCCCCATATATTTT. Translated, it gives CAISESDAPIYF.

The chain carries TRBV4-1 and TRBJ2-7; D uncertain. V lost 2 bases, J lost 4 bases, and 12 bases lay in between. Germline V gene lookup returns CDR1 MGHRA and CDR2 YSYEKL. The CDR3 has 14 amino acids. DNA of the CDR3: TGCGCCAGCAGCCAACGAGATGGTGTTTACGAGCAGTACTTC. It encodes CASSQRDGVYEQYF.

The chain joins TRBV28 to TRBJ2-1; 14 nucleotides match TRBD2. Germline CDR1 reads MDHEN; CDR2 reads SYDVKM. This CDR3 spans 17 amino acids. The V and J ends lost 6 bases and 5 bases, in that order; junction bases with no gene match: 9. DNA for the CDR3: TGTGCCAGCAGGGATCTTCAGGGACTAGCGGGAGACAATGAGCAGTTCTTC. Its protein product is CASRDLQGLAGDNEQFF.

The V gene is TRBV7-2, the J gene TRBJ2-5; 12 bases are shared with TRBD2. V gave up 5 bases and J gave up 9 bases; unmatched junction bases: 10. The germline gives CDR1 SGHTA, CDR2 FQGNSA. This CDR3 spans 15 amino acids. The CDR3 reads CASSPGLAGSRAQYF. CDR3 nucleotides: TGTGCCAGCAGCCCCGGACTAGCGGGGTCCAGGGCCCAGTACTTC.

This clone was picked up one time. This chain uses TRBV2 with TRBJ1-5; no reliable D call. Per the germline V gene, CDR1 is SNHLY and CDR2 is FYNNEI. Trimming cost V 6 bases and J 6 bases, with 12 bases left between them. This CDR3 is 13 amino acids long. CDR3 coding DNA: TGTGCCAGCAGCCAAAATCCCCTTCAGCCCCAGCATTTT. Amino acids: CASSQNPLQPQHF.

The V gene is TRBV5-1, the J gene TRBJ2-1, with D perhaps matching TRBD2 (6 bases). This CDR3 is built from 14 residues. Trimming removed 5 bases at V and 1 base at J, with 10 bases between. Germline V gene lookup returns CDR1 SGHRS and CDR2 YFSETQ. The CDR3 loop is CASRREESYNEQFF. The DNA for the CDR3 is TGCGCCAGCAGGAGGGAGGAGTCCTACAATGAGCAGTTCTTC. The complete variable domain, with remaining parts taken from reference TRBV5-1 and TRBJ2-1, reads KAGVTQTPRYLIKTRGQQVTLSCSPISGHRSVSWYQQTPGQGLQFLFEYFSETQRNKGNFPGRFSGRQFSNSRSEMNVSTLELGDSALYLCASRREESYNEQFFGPGTRLTVL.

The chain is built from TRBV5-5 and TRBJ1-2; possible D gene TRBD1, 6 bases. Trimming cost V 4 bases and J 8 bases, with 18 bases left between them. The CDR3 contains 14 residues. The germline CDR1 and CDR2 sequences are SGHKS and YYEKEE (reference sequence). The chain's CDR3 is CASSPLGGAGGYTF. In DNA form, the CDR3 reads TGTGCCAGCAGCCCCCTCGGGGGGGCAGGGGGCTACACCTTC.

This chain joins TRBV24-1 and TRBJ2-7, with D possibly TRBD2 on 7 matching bases. Germline CDR1 and CDR2: KGHDR and SFDVKD. V was clipped by 3 bases and J by 3 bases, with 14 bases between them. This CDR3 region has 15 residues. In nucleotides, the CDR3 is TGTGCCACCAGTGATAGCGGGGCAGGGGACTACGAGCAGTACTTC. The encoded protein is CATSDSGAGDYEQYF.

The rearrangement joins TRBV4-1 to TRBJ1-1, with D maybe TRBD1 (5 bases). This CDR3 contains 14 residues. Trimming pared 4 bases from V and 6 bases from J, leaving 15 bases between. Germline CDR1 reads MGHRA; CDR2 reads YSYEKL. CDR3 in DNA: TGCGCCAGCAGCCCATATTCCCAGGGTTCTGAAGCTTTCTTT. It yields the protein CASSPYSQGSEAFF.

The genes are TRBV19 and TRBJ2-2; maybe TRBD2 (5 bases). Germline values: CDR1 LNHDA, CDR2 SQIVND (reference sequence). The germline V and J ends were trimmed by 7 bases and 2 bases, with 17 bases remaining between them. This CDR3 region has 16 residues. As DNA, the CDR3 is TGTGCCAGTAACCTAGTGGGAGCGACAAACACCGGGGAGCTGTTTTTT. This encodes CASNLVGATNTGELFF.

The gene calls are TRBV5-1 and TRBJ1-4; D unclear. Trimming took off 2 bases at V and 10 bases at J, with 12 bases between the two ends. This CDR3 is 13 amino acids long. Looked up from germline, CDR1 is SGHRS and CDR2 is YFSETQ. CDR3 protein: CASSFSKDSKLFF. The DNA for the CDR3 is TGCGCCAGCAGCTTTAGCAAGGACTCAAAACTGTTTTTT.